These T cell receptor beta chains were read from a single sample in a study of OX40 agonist ivuxolimab in advanced cancers. The method was immunoSEQ multiplex PCR; TCRdb's version includes in-frame clones alone and lacks a portion of them. In the table there are some 79,000 clones, about 90% of which are singletons. The sample was CD4+ or CD8+ T cells sorted from blood, taken in a trial of the OX40 agonist ivuxolimab. Every receptor here comes from an adult with an advanced solid tumor such as melanoma, head and neck, liver or kidney cancer. Each CDR3 is given with its conserved first and last residue. D genes are given only for firm matches. Some rows have no size entry. The others give once, few or many, or a class for an expanded clone.

cdr3_nt: TGTGCCAGCAGCTTACAAGGACTCAATCAGCCCCAGCATTTT
cdr3_aa: CASSLQGLNQPQHF
clone_size: NA
j_call: TRBJ1-5
d_call: NA
v_call: TRBV5-4

cdr3_nt: TGTGCCAGCAGCTTAGTATCCCAGGGGGTCATAGGGGAGCAGTACTTC
cdr3_aa: CASSLVSQGVIGEQYF
clone_size: NA
j_call: TRBJ2-7
d_call: TRBD1
v_call: TRBV7-6

cdr3_nt: TGTGCCAGTTCCGGGTCCGTCCCCTACGAGCAGTACTTC
cdr3_aa: CASSGSVPYEQYF
clone_size: NA
j_call: TRBJ2-7
d_call: NA
v_call: TRBV19

cdr3_nt: TGTGCCAGCAGCCATAACAGCGGGAGGGCCCTCTCAGAGACCCAGTACTTC
cdr3_aa: CASSHNSGRALSETQYF
clone_size: once
j_call: TRBJ2-5
d_call: TRBD2
v_call: TRBV7-2

cdr3_nt: TGTGCCAGCAGTCCACTTCAAGCTAGCGGGAACAATGAGCAGTTCTTC
cdr3_aa: CASSPLQASGNNEQFF
clone_size: NA
j_call: TRBJ2-1
d_call: TRBD2
v_call: TRBV27

cdr3_nt: TGCGCCAGCAGGGAGGGGGACAGGGGAGGCTCTGGGGCCAACGTCCTGACTTTC
cdr3_aa: CASREGDRGGSGANVLTF
clone_size: NA
j_call: TRBJ2-6
d_call: TRBD1
v_call: TRBV5-1

cdr3_nt: TGTGCCAGCAGTGAAGCGGGAAGCAATCAGCCCCAGCATTTT
cdr3_aa: CASSEAGSNQPQHF
clone_size: NA
j_call: TRBJ1-5
d_call: NA
v_call: TRBV2

cdr3_nt: TGTGCCAGCAGCCCGGCAGGGGGCTATGGCTACACCTTC
cdr3_aa: CASSPAGGYGYTF
clone_size: few
j_call: TRBJ1-2
d_call: TRBD1
v_call: TRBV5-4

cdr3_nt: TGTGCCAGCAGCGTAGGGGGCGGCCTTAGCACAGATACGCAGTATTTT
cdr3_aa: CASSVGGGLSTDTQYF
clone_size: NA
j_call: TRBJ2-3
d_call: NA
v_call: TRBV9

cdr3_nt: TGCGCCAGCAGCTTGTCGGGAGGGGCCGGGGAGCTGTTTTTT
cdr3_aa: CASSLSGGAGELFF
clone_size: NA
j_call: TRBJ2-2
d_call: TRBD2
v_call: TRBV5-1

cdr3_nt: TGTGCCAGCAGTGAAAAGCGGGGACCTTATGGCTACACCTTC
cdr3_aa: CASSEKRGPYGYTF
clone_size: NA
j_call: TRBJ1-2
d_call: NA
v_call: TRBV6-1

cdr3_nt: TGCGCCAGCAGCTTGGGACAGGGCGGCGACGAGCAGTACTTC
cdr3_aa: CASSLGQGGDEQYF
clone_size: NA
j_call: TRBJ2-7
d_call: TRBD1
v_call: TRBV5-1

cdr3_nt: TGCGCCAGCAGTGACGTTAGCGGGAGAACGCAGTATTTT
cdr3_aa: CASSDVSGRTQYF
clone_size: NA
j_call: TRBJ2-3
d_call: TRBD2
v_call: TRBV10-1

cdr3_nt: TGTGCCAGCAGCTTATTAGGCCCGAACACCGGGGAGCTGTTTTTT
cdr3_aa: CASSLLGPNTGELFF
clone_size: NA
j_call: TRBJ2-2
d_call: NA
v_call: TRBV7-2

cdr3_nt: TGTGCCAGCAGCCCTCGGACAGGGCTAGGCACAGATACGCAGTATTTT
cdr3_aa: CASSPRTGLGTDTQYF
clone_size: NA
j_call: TRBJ2-3
d_call: TRBD1
v_call: TRBV7-2

cdr3_nt: TGTGCCAGCAGCCAAGCCCCACTAGCGGGAGGTAGAGAGACCCAGTACTTC
cdr3_aa: CASSQAPLAGGRETQYF
clone_size: NA
j_call: TRBJ2-5
d_call: TRBD2
v_call: TRBV14

cdr3_nt: TGTGCCAGCAGCGTAGGAGGGAACTCCTACGAGCAGTACTTC
cdr3_aa: CASSVGGNSYEQYF
clone_size: NA
j_call: TRBJ2-7
d_call: NA
v_call: TRBV9

cdr3_nt: TGTGCCAGTAGTTTTACAGGGCGTCCGCAGTATTTT
cdr3_aa: CASSFTGRPQYF
clone_size: NA
j_call: TRBJ2-3
d_call: NA
v_call: TRBV19